The entry that follows covers one T cell receptor beta chain sequence. This sample stems from a study of blood T cell repertoires in COVID-19. Looked up from germline, CDR1 is SGHTA and CDR2 is FQGNSA. The CDR3 sequence is 18 residues long. V lost 3 bases to trimming and J lost 0 bases; unmatched junction nucleotides: 6. Only in-frame clones appear in the TCRdb table, and some are missing; sequencing was by immunoSEQ multiplex PCR. The sample includes around 200,000 clones, approximately 78% of them seen just once. The V gene is TRBV7-2, the J gene TRBJ2-3; 13 nucleotides match TRBD2. Material for sequencing was peripheral blood. The TCR was taken from a woman older than 75 with acute or convalescent COVID-19. The CDR3 region has the DNA TGTGCCAGCAGCTTCGTGACTAGCGGGGGGAGGAGCACAGATACGCAGTATTTT. It yields the protein CASSFVTSGGRSTDTQYF.